This T cell receptor (beta chain) derives from a study of blood T cells in healthy people across ages. Overall study results and limits: Long-lived donors carried more naive CD4+ cells and greater diversity than aged donors.

The CDR3 sequence is 15 residues long. Per the germline V gene, CDR1 is SGHRS and CDR2 is YFSETQ. V lost 0 bases, J lost 7 bases, and 13 bases lay in between. In the case of this clonotype: Its target is not known.

Using a J-beta primer mix together with a sample-barcoded 5' primer, a second PCR was run for about 7 to 12 cycles. TCRdb re-derived calls from the 5' RACE reads in MiXCR, one entry per CDR3 protein. The repertoire has approximately 900,000 distinct CDR3 sequences, roughly 50% of them found once; the top ten carry about an eighth. The chain links TRBV5-1 to TRBJ1-4; possible D gene TRBD1, 6 bases. This sequence originates from a man younger than 40 in good health. Input material: blood. This CDR3 is CASSLEGGVGEKLFF. The CDR3 DNA reads TGCGCCAGCAGCTTGGAAGGGGGTGTAGGTGAAAAACTGTTTTTT.